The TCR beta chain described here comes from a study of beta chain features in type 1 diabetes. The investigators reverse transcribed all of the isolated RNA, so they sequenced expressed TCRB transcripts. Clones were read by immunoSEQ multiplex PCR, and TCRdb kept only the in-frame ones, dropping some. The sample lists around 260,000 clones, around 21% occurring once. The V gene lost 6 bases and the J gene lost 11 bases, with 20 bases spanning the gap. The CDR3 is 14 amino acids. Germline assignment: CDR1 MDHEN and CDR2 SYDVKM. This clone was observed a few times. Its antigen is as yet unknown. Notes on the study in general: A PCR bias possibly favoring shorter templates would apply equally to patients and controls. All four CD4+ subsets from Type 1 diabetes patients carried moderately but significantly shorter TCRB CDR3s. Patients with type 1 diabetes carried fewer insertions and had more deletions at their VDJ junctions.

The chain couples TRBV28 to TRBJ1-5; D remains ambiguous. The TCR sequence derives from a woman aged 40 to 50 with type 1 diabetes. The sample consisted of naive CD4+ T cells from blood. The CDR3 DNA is TGTGCCAGCAGCTCCCCGACACCGGTCCGAGCCCAGCATTTT. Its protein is CASSSPTPVRAQHF.